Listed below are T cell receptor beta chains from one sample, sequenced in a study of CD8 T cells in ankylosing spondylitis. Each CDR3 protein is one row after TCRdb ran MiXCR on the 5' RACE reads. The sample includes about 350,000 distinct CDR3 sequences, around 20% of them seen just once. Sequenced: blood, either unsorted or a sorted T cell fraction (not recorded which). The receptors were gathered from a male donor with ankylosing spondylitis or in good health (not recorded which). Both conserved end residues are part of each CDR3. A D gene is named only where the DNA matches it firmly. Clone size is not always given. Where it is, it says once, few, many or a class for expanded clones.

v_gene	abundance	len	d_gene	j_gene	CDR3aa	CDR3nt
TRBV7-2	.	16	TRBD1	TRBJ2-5	CASSLGWDSTQETQYF	TGTGCCAGCAGCTTAGGATGGGACAGCACCCAAGAGACCCAGTACTTC
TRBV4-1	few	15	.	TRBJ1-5	CASSQDAGSGQPQHF	TGCGCCAGCAGCCAAGATGCAGGGTCGGGCCAGCCCCAGCATTTT
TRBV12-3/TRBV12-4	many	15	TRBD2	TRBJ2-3	CATEAVTSGTDTQYF	TGTGCCACTGAAGCAGTTACTAGCGGCACAGATACGCAGTATTTT
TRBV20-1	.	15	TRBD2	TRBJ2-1	CSASGGPTAYNEQFF	TGCAGTGCCAGCGGGGGCCCCACGGCGTACAATGAGCAGTTCTTC
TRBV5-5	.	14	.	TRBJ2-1	CASSFPLSGNEQFF	TGTGCCAGCAGCTTTCCCCTCAGTGGCAATGAGCAGTTCTTC
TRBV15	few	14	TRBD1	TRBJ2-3	CATSGGQITDTQYF	TGTGCCACCAGCGGGGGACAGATCACAGATACGCAGTATTTT
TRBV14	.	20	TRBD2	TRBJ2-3	CASSQDPPYSQNPSGGVQYF	TGTGCCAGCAGCCAAGATCCCCCCTACAGCCAAAACCCTAGCGGGGGCGTGCAGTATTTT
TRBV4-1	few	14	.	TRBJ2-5	CASSQGRQEETQYF	TGCGCCAGCAGCCAAGGGAGACAGGAAGAGACCCAGTACTTC
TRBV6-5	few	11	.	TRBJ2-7	CASSYSNEQYF	TGTGCCAGCAGTTACTCGAACGAGCAGTACTTC
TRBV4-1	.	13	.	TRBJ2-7	CASSQDEILAQYF	TGCGCCAGCAGCCAAGATGAGATTTTGGCGCAGTACTTC
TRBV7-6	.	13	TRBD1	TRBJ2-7	CASSRDRRYEQYF	TGTGCCAGCAGCCGGGACAGAAGGTACGAGCAGTACTTC
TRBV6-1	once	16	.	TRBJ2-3	CASSAYTGWGPDTQYF	TGTGCCAGCAGTGCCTACACAGGGTGGGGCCCAGATACGCAGTATTTT
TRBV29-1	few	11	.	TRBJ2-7	CSAGTPYEQYF	TGCAGCGCCGGGACACCCTACGAGCAGTACTTC
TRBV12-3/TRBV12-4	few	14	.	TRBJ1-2	CASREGGQNYGYTF	TGTGCCAGCAGGGAGGGGGGGCAGAACTATGGCTACACCTTC
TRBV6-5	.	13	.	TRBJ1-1	CASSYGLGTEAFF	TGTGCCAGCAGTTACGGACTGGGAACTGAAGCTTTCTTT